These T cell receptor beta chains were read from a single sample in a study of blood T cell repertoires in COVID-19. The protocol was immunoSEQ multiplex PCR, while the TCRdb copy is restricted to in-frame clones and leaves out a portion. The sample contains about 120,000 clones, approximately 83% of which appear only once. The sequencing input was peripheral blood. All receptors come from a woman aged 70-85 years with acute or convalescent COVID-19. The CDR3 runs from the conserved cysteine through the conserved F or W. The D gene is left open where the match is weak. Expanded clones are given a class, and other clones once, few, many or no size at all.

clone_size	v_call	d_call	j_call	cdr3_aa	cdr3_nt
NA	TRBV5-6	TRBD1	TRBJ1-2	CASSAGTDYGYTF	TGTGCCAGCAGCGCTGGGACAGACTATGGCTACACCTTC
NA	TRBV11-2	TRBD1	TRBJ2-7	CASSSHRDRGRGQYF	TGTGCCAGCAGCTCACACCGGGACAGGGGGCGGGGGCAGTACTTC
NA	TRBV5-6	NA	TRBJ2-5	CASSSYNLQETQYF	TGTGCCAGCAGCTCCTATAATCTGCAAGAGACCCAGTACTTC
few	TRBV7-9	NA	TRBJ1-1	CASTTGVMNTEAFF	TGTGCCAGCACAACCGGAGTAATGAACACTGAAGCTTTCTTT
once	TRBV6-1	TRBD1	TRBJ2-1	CASSDLRTGGRQFF	TGTGCCAGCAGTGACCTTAGGACAGGGGGTCGGCAGTTCTTC
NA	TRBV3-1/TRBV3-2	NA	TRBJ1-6	CASSQDYRADSPLHF	TGTGCCAGCAGCCAAGATTACAGAGCCGATTCACCCCTCCACTTT
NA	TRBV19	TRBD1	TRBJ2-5	CASNRGPPQETQYF	TGTGCCAGCAACAGGGGGCCCCCCCAAGAGACCCAGTACTTC
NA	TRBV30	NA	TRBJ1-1	CALWRRATEAFF	TGTGCCTTATGGAGGAGGGCTACTGAAGCTTTCTTT
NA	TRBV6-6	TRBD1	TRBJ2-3	CASSDGQGIDTQYF	TGTGCCAGCAGTGACGGACAGGGTATAGATACGCAGTATTTT
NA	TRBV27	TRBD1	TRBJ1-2	CASRSGTGGTYGYTF	TGTGCCAGCAGATCCGGGACAGGGGGTACCTATGGCTACACCTTC
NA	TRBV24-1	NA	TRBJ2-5	CATSDTGGRETQYF	TGTGCCACCAGTGATACCGGGGGACGAGAGACCCAGTACTTC
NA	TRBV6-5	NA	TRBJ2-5	CASREFADETQYF	TGTGCCAGCAGAGAGTTTGCCGATGAGACCCAGTACTTC
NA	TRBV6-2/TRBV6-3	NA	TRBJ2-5	CASSSQTFRTSQETQYF	TGTGCCAGCAGTTCCCAAACGTTCCGGACTTCCCAAGAGACCCAGTACTTC
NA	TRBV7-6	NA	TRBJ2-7	CASSSTGPYEQYF	TGTGCCAGCAGCTCGACAGGACCCTACGAGCAGTACTTC
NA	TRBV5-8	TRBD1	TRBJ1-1	CASLRGLVNTEAFF	TGTGCCAGTTTGAGGGGGCTCGTGAACACTGAAGCTTTCTTT
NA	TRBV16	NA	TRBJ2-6	CASSQSAVQAGANVLTF	TGTGCCAGCAGCCAATCCGCGGTACAGGCTGGGGCCAACGTCCTGACTTTC
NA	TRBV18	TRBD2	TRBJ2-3	CASSLAGGGDTQYF	TGTGCCAGCTCACTAGCGGGGGGCGGAGATACGCAGTATTTT
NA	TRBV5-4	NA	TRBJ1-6	CASSPGGPNSPLHF	TGTGCCAGCAGCCCCGGGGGGCCGAATTCACCCCTCCACTTT
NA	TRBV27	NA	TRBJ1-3	CASYHSPPQGRSGNTIYF	TGTGCCAGCTATCACTCCCCCCCTCAGGGCCGCTCTGGAAACACCATATATTTT
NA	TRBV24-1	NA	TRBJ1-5	CATSDSGGKNQPQHF	TGTGCCACCAGTGATTCCGGGGGAAAAAATCAGCCCCAGCATTTT
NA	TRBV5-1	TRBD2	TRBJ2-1	CASSLMGTSGGGEQFF	TGCGCCAGCAGCTTGATGGGTACTAGCGGGGGCGGTGAGCAGTTCTTC
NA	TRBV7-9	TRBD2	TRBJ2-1	CASSSRASGGFSNEQFF	TGTGCCAGCAGCTCCCGAGCTAGCGGGGGGTTTTCCAATGAGCAGTTCTTC
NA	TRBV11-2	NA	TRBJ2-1	CASSLDFTGNNEQFF	TGTGCCAGCAGCTTAGATTTCACAGGGAACAATGAGCAGTTCTTC
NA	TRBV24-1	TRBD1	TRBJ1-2	CATAGQDPLGYTF	TGTGCCACCGCGGGACAGGACCCCTTGGGCTACACCTTC
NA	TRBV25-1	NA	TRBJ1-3	CASSVGGKNTIYF	TGTGCCAGCAGTGTTGGGGGGAAAAACACCATATATTTT
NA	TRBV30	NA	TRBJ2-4	CAWSVGLVGNIQYF	TGTGCCTGGAGTGTTGGCCTAGTCGGAAACATTCAGTACTTC
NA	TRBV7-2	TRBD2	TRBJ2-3	CASREVGGGPTDTQYF	TGTGCCAGCAGAGAAGTCGGGGGGGGACCCACAGATACGCAGTATTTT
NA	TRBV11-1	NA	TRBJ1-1	CASGTPGVTGAEAFF	TGTGCCAGCGGGACTCCCGGGGTAACGGGGGCTGAAGCTTTCTTT
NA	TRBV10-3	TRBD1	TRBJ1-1	CAISEDRGLTEAFF	TGTGCCATCAGTGAGGACAGGGGGTTAACTGAAGCTTTCTTT
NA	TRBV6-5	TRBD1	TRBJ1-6	CASSLGQGARSPLHF	TGTGCCAGCAGTCTTGGACAGGGGGCGAGGTCACCCCTCCACTTT
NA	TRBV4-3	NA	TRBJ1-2	CASSQSIFGLNYGYTF	TGCGCCAGCAGCCAAAGTATTTTTGGACTCAACTATGGCTACACCTTC
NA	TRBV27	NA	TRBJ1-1	CASSLLSGGEAFF	TGTGCCAGCAGTTTATTATCGGGGGGTGAAGCTTTCTTT
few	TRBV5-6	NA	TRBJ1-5	CASSLTGLNQPQHF	TGTGCCAGCAGCTTGACAGGGCTGAATCAGCCCCAGCATTTT
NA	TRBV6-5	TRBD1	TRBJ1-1	CASSYRGDTEAFF	TGTGCCAGCAGCTACAGGGGTGATACTGAAGCTTTCTTT
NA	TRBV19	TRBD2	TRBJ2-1	CASSIPGTGGDEQFF	TGTGCCAGTAGTATCCCCGGGACGGGAGGAGATGAGCAGTTCTTC
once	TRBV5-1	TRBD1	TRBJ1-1	CASSQDRANTEAFF	TGCGCCAGCAGCCAGGACAGGGCGAACACTGAAGCTTTCTTT
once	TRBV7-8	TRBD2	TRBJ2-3	CASSASGGYDTQYF	TGTGCCAGCAGCGCCAGCGGGGGGTATGATACGCAGTATTTT
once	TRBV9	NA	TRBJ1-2	CASSAQQGPYGYTF	TGTGCCAGCAGCGCTCAACAGGGTCCCTATGGCTACACCTTC
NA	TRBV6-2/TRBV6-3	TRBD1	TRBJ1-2	CASSRTGGPYGYTF	TGTGCCAGCAGCCGGACAGGGGGACCCTATGGCTACACCTTC
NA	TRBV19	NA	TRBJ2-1	CASTPGTRSYNEQFF	TGTGCCAGTACCCCCGGGACAAGGTCCTACAATGAGCAGTTCTTC
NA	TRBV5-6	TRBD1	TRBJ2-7	CASSWPGQETYEQYF	TGTGCCAGCAGCTGGCCGGGACAGGAGACCTACGAGCAGTACTTC
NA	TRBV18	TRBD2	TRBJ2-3	CASSPRDYPDTDTQYF	TGTGCCAGCTCACCCAGGGACTACCCGGATACGGATACGCAGTATTTT
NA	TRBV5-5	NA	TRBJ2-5	CASSSSPLFQETQYF	TGTGCCAGCAGCTCTAGCCCACTCTTCCAAGAGACCCAGTACTTC
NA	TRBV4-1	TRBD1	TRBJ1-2	CASSQDRAGGVYGYTF	TGCGCCAGCAGCCAAGATCGGGCAGGGGGTGTCTATGGCTACACCTTC
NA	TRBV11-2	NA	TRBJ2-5	CASSLERKTEETQYF	TGTGCCAGCAGCTTAGAGAGAAAAACTGAAGAGACCCAGTACTTC
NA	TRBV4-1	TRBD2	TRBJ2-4	CASSPGLAGGSTKNIQYF	TGCGCCAGCAGCCCCGGACTAGCGGGGGGGAGCACCAAAAACATTCAGTACTTC
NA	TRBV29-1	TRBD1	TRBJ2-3	CSVETGFTDTQYF	TGCAGCGTTGAGACAGGGTTCACAGATACGCAGTATTTT
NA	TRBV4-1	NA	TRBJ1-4	CASSQEQTINEKLFF	TGCGCCAGCAGCCAAGAACAGACCATTAATGAAAAACTGTTTTTT
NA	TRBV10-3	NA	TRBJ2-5	CAISIQGRETQYF	TGTGCCATCAGTATACAGGGTAGAGAGACCCAGTACTTC
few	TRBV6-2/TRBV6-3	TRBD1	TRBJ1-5	CASSYASDRVVNQPQHF	TGTGCCAGCAGTTACGCGTCGGACAGGGTAGTCAATCAGCCCCAGCATTTT
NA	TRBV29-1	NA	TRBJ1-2	CSVDGSASDYGYTF	TGCAGCGTTGACGGATCAGCTAGTGACTATGGCTACACCTTC
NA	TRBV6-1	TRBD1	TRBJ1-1	CASSGGTGKGFNTEAFF	TGTGCCAGCAGTGGAGGGACAGGGAAGGGGTTTAACACTGAAGCTTTCTTT
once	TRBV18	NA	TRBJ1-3	CASSQLTISETSSGNTIYF	TGTGCCAGCTCACAGCTCACCATCTCCGAAACCTCCTCTGGAAACACCATATATTTT
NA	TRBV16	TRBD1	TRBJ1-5	CASSPDRGNQPQHF	TGTGCCAGCAGCCCGGACAGGGGTAATCAGCCCCAGCATTTT
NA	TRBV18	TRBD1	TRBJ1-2	CASSGGQVRGYTF	TGTGCCAGCTCCGGCGGACAGGTGCGAGGCTACACCTTC
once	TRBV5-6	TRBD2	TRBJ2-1	CASSEGTSGGAAEQFF	TGTGCCAGCAGCGAGGGGACTAGCGGGGGGGCAGCTGAGCAGTTCTTC
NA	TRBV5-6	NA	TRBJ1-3	CASSPPTGSGNTIYF	TGTGCCAGCAGCCCCCCGACAGGCTCTGGAAACACTATATATTTT
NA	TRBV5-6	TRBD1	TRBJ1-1	CASSLEIRRQGRFTEAFF	TGTGCCAGCAGCTTGGAAATACGCCGACAGGGGAGATTCACTGAAGCTTTCTTT
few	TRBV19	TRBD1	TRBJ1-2	CASSLQGAAYGYTF	TGTGCCAGTAGTTTACAGGGGGCTGCCTATGGCTACACCTTC